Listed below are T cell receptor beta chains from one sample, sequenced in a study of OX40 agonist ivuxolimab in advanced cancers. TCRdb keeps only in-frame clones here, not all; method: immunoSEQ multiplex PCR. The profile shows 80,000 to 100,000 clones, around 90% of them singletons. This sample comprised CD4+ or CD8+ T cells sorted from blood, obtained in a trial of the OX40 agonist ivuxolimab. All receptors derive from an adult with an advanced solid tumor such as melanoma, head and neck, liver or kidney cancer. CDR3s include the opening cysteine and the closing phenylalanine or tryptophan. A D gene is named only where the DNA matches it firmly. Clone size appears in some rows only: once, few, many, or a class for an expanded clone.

cdr3_nt: TGTGCCAGCAGCGTAGTAATGAGCTACACCTTC
cdr3_aa: CASSVVMSYTF
j_call: TRBJ1-2
v_call: TRBV9
clone_size: NA
d_call: NA

cdr3_nt: TGTGCCAGCAGTTACACCTCAGGGGGAGACACTGAAGCTTTCTTT
cdr3_aa: CASSYTSGGDTEAFF
j_call: TRBJ1-1
v_call: TRBV6-5
clone_size: once
d_call: TRBD1

cdr3_nt: TGTGCCAGCAGTGAATCGGGGGGGACTGACAGGGCAAAAACGCAGTATTTT
cdr3_aa: CASSESGGTDRAKTQYF
j_call: TRBJ2-3
v_call: TRBV25-1
clone_size: NA
d_call: NA

cdr3_nt: TGTGCCAGCAGTGAAAGGGCCCTAGCGGTCTACAATGAGCAGTTCTTC
cdr3_aa: CASSERALAVYNEQFF
j_call: TRBJ2-1
v_call: TRBV2
clone_size: NA
d_call: TRBD2

cdr3_nt: TGTGCCATCAGTGACCAGGGCGGCAATCAGCCCCAGCATTTT
cdr3_aa: CAISDQGGNQPQHF
j_call: TRBJ1-5
v_call: TRBV10-3
clone_size: few
d_call: NA

cdr3_nt: TGTGCCAGCAGCTACGGAAAAGGGGGCACTACTTATGGCTACACCTTC
cdr3_aa: CASSYGKGGTTYGYTF
j_call: TRBJ1-2
v_call: TRBV9
clone_size: NA
d_call: TRBD1

cdr3_nt: TGTGCCAGCAGCCGACAGGGCATCATGCAGCCCCAGCATTTT
cdr3_aa: CASSRQGIMQPQHF
j_call: TRBJ1-5
v_call: TRBV2
clone_size: NA
d_call: TRBD1

cdr3_nt: TGTGCCAGCAAGAACGAGGGCGCAGGCCACTACGAGCAGTACTTC
cdr3_aa: CASKNEGAGHYEQYF
j_call: TRBJ2-7
v_call: TRBV6-6
clone_size: NA
d_call: NA

cdr3_nt: TGTGCCAGCAGTAGCCCCACCGTGGGGCAGCCCCAGCATTTT
cdr3_aa: CASSSPTVGQPQHF
j_call: TRBJ1-5
v_call: TRBV28
clone_size: NA
d_call: NA

cdr3_nt: TGTGCCAGCAGTTTCCTGACGCCGACGATGAACACTGAAGCTTTCTTT
cdr3_aa: CASSFLTPTMNTEAFF
j_call: TRBJ1-1
v_call: TRBV28
clone_size: NA
d_call: NA

cdr3_nt: TGTACCAGTAGTATGGTTAGGGCCTCGGCAGGCGGGGAGCTGTTTTTT
cdr3_aa: CTSSMVRASAGGELFF
j_call: TRBJ2-2
v_call: TRBV19
clone_size: NA
d_call: NA

cdr3_nt: TGTGCCAGCAGCCGAGGTAAAGGCTACACCTTC
cdr3_aa: CASSRGKGYTF
j_call: TRBJ1-2
v_call: TRBV11-2
clone_size: NA
d_call: NA

cdr3_nt: TGTGCGACCCGGAGGGAGACCCAGTACTTC
cdr3_aa: CATRRETQYF
j_call: TRBJ2-5
v_call: TRBV28
clone_size: NA
d_call: NA

cdr3_nt: TGTGCCAGCAGCGTTTCGGGACAGGGGAGCACAGATACGCAGTATTTT
cdr3_aa: CASSVSGQGSTDTQYF
j_call: TRBJ2-3
v_call: TRBV9
clone_size: NA
d_call: TRBD1

cdr3_nt: TGTGCCAGCAGTCTGCGGTGGTTAGATACGCAGTATTTT
cdr3_aa: CASSLRWLDTQYF
j_call: TRBJ2-3
v_call: TRBV27
clone_size: NA
d_call: NA

cdr3_nt: TGTGCCAGCAGCTTGGGCCAAGTCGGAGAGACCCAGTACTTC
cdr3_aa: CASSLGQVGETQYF
j_call: TRBJ2-5
v_call: TRBV5-8
clone_size: NA
d_call: NA

cdr3_nt: TGTGCCAGCAGCTTTTTTTGGCACGAGCAGTACTTC
cdr3_aa: CASSFFWHEQYF
j_call: TRBJ2-7
v_call: TRBV7-6
clone_size: NA
d_call: NA

cdr3_nt: TGTGCCAGCAGCGTATTTAACACCGGGGAGCTGTTTTTT
cdr3_aa: CASSVFNTGELFF
j_call: TRBJ2-2
v_call: TRBV9
clone_size: NA
d_call: NA

cdr3_nt: TGCGCCAGCAGGCTGGACAGGGGGCACGGGGACACTGAAGCTTTCTTT
cdr3_aa: CASRLDRGHGDTEAFF
j_call: TRBJ1-1
v_call: TRBV10-1
clone_size: NA
d_call: TRBD1

cdr3_nt: TGTGCCAGCAGCGTAGCTGTGGGTCGCGGGGAGCTGTTTTTT
cdr3_aa: CASSVAVGRGELFF
j_call: TRBJ2-2
v_call: TRBV9
clone_size: NA
d_call: NA

cdr3_nt: TGTGCCTGGAGTGTAGGGGAACACGAGCAGTACTTC
cdr3_aa: CAWSVGEHEQYF
j_call: TRBJ2-7
v_call: TRBV30
clone_size: NA
d_call: NA

cdr3_nt: TGTGCCAGCAGCTCTCGGGGTCAAGAGACCCAGTACTTC
cdr3_aa: CASSSRGQETQYF
j_call: TRBJ2-5
v_call: TRBV5-4
clone_size: once
d_call: NA

cdr3_nt: TGTGCCAGCAGGGCCGGGACCGTCCTTGGGCAGCCCCAGCATTTT
cdr3_aa: CASRAGTVLGQPQHF
j_call: TRBJ1-5
v_call: TRBV2
clone_size: NA
d_call: NA

cdr3_nt: TGTGCCAGCAGTACAACTAGCGGGGGGACCTACAATGAGCAGTTCTTC
cdr3_aa: CASSTTSGGTYNEQFF
j_call: TRBJ2-1
v_call: TRBV5-8
clone_size: once
d_call: TRBD2

cdr3_nt: TGTGCCAGCTCACCACTGGCCGGCACAGTGAACACTGAAGCTTTCTTT
cdr3_aa: CASSPLAGTVNTEAFF
j_call: TRBJ1-1
v_call: TRBV18
clone_size: NA
d_call: NA

cdr3_nt: TGTGCCAGTAGTACGAGAGGTGAGCAGTTCTTC
cdr3_aa: CASSTRGEQFF
j_call: TRBJ2-1
v_call: TRBV19
clone_size: NA
d_call: NA

cdr3_nt: TGCGCCAGCAGCCAATTTGCCCAGGGACAGAACACCGGGGAGCTGTTTTTT
cdr3_aa: CASSQFAQGQNTGELFF
j_call: TRBJ2-2
v_call: TRBV4-3
clone_size: NA
d_call: NA

cdr3_nt: TGCGCCAGCAGCTCCCAGGGTTTTGAATTCAATGAGCAGTTCTTC
cdr3_aa: CASSSQGFEFNEQFF
j_call: TRBJ2-1
v_call: TRBV5-1
clone_size: NA
d_call: NA

cdr3_nt: TGTGCCAGCCAGGGACATACCGGAAACACCATATATTTT
cdr3_aa: CASQGHTGNTIYF
j_call: TRBJ1-3
v_call: TRBV27
clone_size: once
d_call: NA

cdr3_nt: TGTGCCAGCAGTTTGAACCTGCTAGGGACCCAGTACTTC
cdr3_aa: CASSLNLLGTQYF
j_call: TRBJ2-5
v_call: TRBV27
clone_size: NA
d_call: NA

cdr3_nt: TGTGCCAGCAGCTTGGACAGGGTAGTCCAAGAGACCCAGTACTTC
cdr3_aa: CASSLDRVVQETQYF
j_call: TRBJ2-5
v_call: TRBV5-6
clone_size: NA
d_call: NA

cdr3_nt: TGTGCCAGCAGCTTAAACTCCGGGCTCAAGGGGGATACGCAGTATTTT
cdr3_aa: CASSLNSGLKGDTQYF
j_call: TRBJ2-3
v_call: TRBV5-4
clone_size: NA
d_call: NA

cdr3_nt: TGTGCCAGTAGTATAGGGCCTGGGGCCAACGTCCTGACTTTC
cdr3_aa: CASSIGPGANVLTF
j_call: TRBJ2-6
v_call: TRBV19
clone_size: NA
d_call: NA

cdr3_nt: TGTGCCAGCAGCTCCCGCAGCGGGGGGGCGATTGAGCAGTTCTTC
cdr3_aa: CASSSRSGGAIEQFF
j_call: TRBJ2-1
v_call: TRBV5-4
clone_size: NA
d_call: TRBD2

cdr3_nt: TGTGCCTGGAGTGAACAGCCTCTTTTATATTTT
cdr3_aa: CAWSEQPLLYF
j_call: TRBJ1-3
v_call: TRBV30
clone_size: NA
d_call: NA

cdr3_nt: TGTGCCAGCAGTTCAAGGAACGACAGGGGGAGTCAGCCCCAGCATTTT
cdr3_aa: CASSSRNDRGSQPQHF
j_call: TRBJ1-5
v_call: TRBV27
clone_size: NA
d_call: TRBD1

cdr3_nt: TGTGCCACCAGCAGACTACGGACAGGGGGTCTGGGTGAGCAGTTCTTC
cdr3_aa: CATSRLRTGGLGEQFF
j_call: TRBJ2-1
v_call: TRBV15
clone_size: NA
d_call: TRBD1

cdr3_nt: TGCGCCAGCAGCCAAGATTCAGAGCGGGGGGTCCGGGAGACCCAGTACTTC
cdr3_aa: CASSQDSERGVRETQYF
j_call: TRBJ2-5
v_call: TRBV4-1
clone_size: NA
d_call: TRBD2

cdr3_nt: TGTGCCATCATGGGACTAGCGGGGAATGAGCAGTTCTTC
cdr3_aa: CAIMGLAGNEQFF
j_call: TRBJ2-1
v_call: TRBV10-3
clone_size: NA
d_call: TRBD2

cdr3_nt: TGCGCCAGCAGTGAAATGACAGGGAACACCGGGGAGCTGTTTTTT
cdr3_aa: CASSEMTGNTGELFF
j_call: TRBJ2-2
v_call: TRBV10-1
clone_size: few
d_call: NA

cdr3_nt: TGTGCCAGCAGTGAGGGACAGTCTTATGGCTACACCTTC
cdr3_aa: CASSEGQSYGYTF
j_call: TRBJ1-2
v_call: TRBV25-1
clone_size: once
d_call: TRBD1

cdr3_nt: TGTGCCAGCAGGGGGGCAGGGTACAATGAGCAGTTCTTC
cdr3_aa: CASRGAGYNEQFF
j_call: TRBJ2-1
v_call: TRBV6-5
clone_size: NA
d_call: NA

cdr3_nt: TGTGCCAGCAGCAAAGAGGGGGGGATCAATCAGCCCCAGCATTTT
cdr3_aa: CASSKEGGINQPQHF
j_call: TRBJ1-5
v_call: TRBV21-1
clone_size: NA
d_call: NA

cdr3_nt: TGTGCCAGCAGTAGGACTAGCGGGGGGTACAATGAGCAGTTCTTC
cdr3_aa: CASSRTSGGYNEQFF
j_call: TRBJ2-1
v_call: TRBV2
clone_size: once
d_call: TRBD2

cdr3_nt: TGTGCCAGCTCACCACCCTCCAGAATCTACGAGCAGTACTTC
cdr3_aa: CASSPPSRIYEQYF
j_call: TRBJ2-7
v_call: TRBV18
clone_size: once
d_call: NA

cdr3_nt: TGCAGTGCTAGGGAGAACGGCTACACCTTC
cdr3_aa: CSARENGYTF
j_call: TRBJ1-2
v_call: TRBV20-1
clone_size: NA
d_call: NA

cdr3_nt: TGTGCCAGCAGTGAGACTAGCGGGGGGACCACAGATACGCAGTATTTT
cdr3_aa: CASSETSGGTTDTQYF
j_call: TRBJ2-3
v_call: TRBV6-1
clone_size: NA
d_call: TRBD2

cdr3_nt: TGTGCCAGCAGCCCCCTTGGACCCTCTGGAAACACCATATATTTT
cdr3_aa: CASSPLGPSGNTIYF
j_call: TRBJ1-3
v_call: TRBV9
clone_size: NA
d_call: NA

cdr3_nt: TGCGCCAGCAGCTTGAGAGAGCGGGGGGTTTCCTACGAGCAGTACTTC
cdr3_aa: CASSLRERGVSYEQYF
j_call: TRBJ2-7
v_call: TRBV5-1
clone_size: NA
d_call: TRBD2

cdr3_nt: TGTGCCTGGAGTGTACGGAGGTCAGAACCTAGTACCCTCCACTTT
cdr3_aa: CAWSVRRSEPSTLHF
j_call: TRBJ1-6
v_call: TRBV30
clone_size: NA
d_call: NA

cdr3_nt: TGTGCCTGGAGTACGGGACAGATCCTACGAGAGCAGTACTTC
cdr3_aa: CAWSTGQILREQYF
j_call: TRBJ2-7
v_call: TRBV30
clone_size: NA
d_call: TRBD1

cdr3_nt: TGTGCCATCAGTGAACCCCGCGAACCCCTCCACTTT
cdr3_aa: CAISEPREPLHF
j_call: TRBJ1-6
v_call: TRBV10-3
clone_size: NA
d_call: NA

cdr3_nt: TGTGCCAGCAGCTTAGCCCGGACTAGCGGTGAGCAGTTCTTC
cdr3_aa: CASSLARTSGEQFF
j_call: TRBJ2-1
v_call: TRBV7-2
clone_size: NA
d_call: TRBD2

cdr3_nt: TGCGCCAGCAGCTTGGACAAGAGCACAGATACGCAGTATTTT
cdr3_aa: CASSLDKSTDTQYF
j_call: TRBJ2-3
v_call: TRBV5-1
clone_size: NA
d_call: NA

cdr3_nt: TGTGCCAGCAGTTACACTAGCGGGGGGACTGAAAAGAGGTTCTTC
cdr3_aa: CASSYTSGGTEKRFF
j_call: TRBJ2-1
v_call: TRBV7-2
clone_size: NA
d_call: TRBD2

cdr3_nt: TGTGCCAGCAGTTTTTCCCCCAAACCCCAGCATTTT
cdr3_aa: CASSFSPKPQHF
j_call: TRBJ1-5
v_call: TRBV28
clone_size: NA
d_call: NA